This entry describes one T cell receptor (beta chain). Sequencing used immunoSEQ multiplex PCR; TCRdb keeps in-frame clones, though not all of them. The sample contains about 220,000 clones, about 90% of which appear only once. The data are from a study of cytomegalovirus exposure and HLA in healthy donors. CDR1 and CDR2 (germline): SNHLY, FYNNEI. The CDR3 is 13 amino acids. Trimming left V 3 bases short and J 4 bases short, with 6 bases between. V is TRBV2 and J is TRBJ2-2, with no clear D. The sequence came from a woman aged 18-35 years in good health and CMV-seronegative. The sample consisted of PBMCs. DNA of the CDR3: TGTGCCAGCAGTGACTACAGCACCGGGGAGCTGTTTTTT. Residues: CASSDYSTGELFF.